The sequence of this T cell receptor beta chain was determined in a study of T-cell memory formation after mild COVID-19. Regarding the study as a whole: Most CD4+ clones that shrank were in CM and EM, while CD8+ ones turned up in EMRA.

Remarks on this clonotype: No antigen is known for it.

TCRdb recomputed calls from the 5' RACE reads with MiXCR, one row per CDR3 protein. The sample includes approximately 180,000 distinct CDR3 sequences, 16% of them seen just once. There are 12 residues in the CDR3. With 7 bases removed from V and 6 bases from J, the gap between germline ends came to 10 bases. The TCR comes from an adult woman who had mild COVID-19 (a few samples of this study predate the infection). Cell type and time point are not known. The gene calls are TRBV12-3 or TRBV12-4 and TRBJ1-5; D is perhaps TRBD1 (6 bases). The sequencing input was PBMCs or a T cell subset sorted from them (not recorded which). CDR3 loop: CASNLGAQPQHF. CDR3 nucleotide sequence: TGTGCCAGCAATTTGGGGGCTCAGCCCCAGCATTTT.